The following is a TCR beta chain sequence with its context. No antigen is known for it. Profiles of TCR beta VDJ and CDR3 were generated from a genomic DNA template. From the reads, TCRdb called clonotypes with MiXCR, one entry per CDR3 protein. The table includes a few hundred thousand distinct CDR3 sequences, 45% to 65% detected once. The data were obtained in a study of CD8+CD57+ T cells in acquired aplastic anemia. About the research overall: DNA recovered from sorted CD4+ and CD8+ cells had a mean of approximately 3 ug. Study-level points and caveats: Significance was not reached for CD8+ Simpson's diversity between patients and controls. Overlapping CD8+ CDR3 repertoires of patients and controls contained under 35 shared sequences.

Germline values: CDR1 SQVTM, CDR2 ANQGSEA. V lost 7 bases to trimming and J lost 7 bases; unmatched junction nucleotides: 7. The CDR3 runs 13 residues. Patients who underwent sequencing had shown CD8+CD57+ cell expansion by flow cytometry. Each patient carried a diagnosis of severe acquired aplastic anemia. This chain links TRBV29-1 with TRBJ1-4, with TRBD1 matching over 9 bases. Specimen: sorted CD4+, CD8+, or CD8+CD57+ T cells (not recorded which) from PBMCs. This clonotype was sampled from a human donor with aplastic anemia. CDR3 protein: CSAKQGAGEKLFF. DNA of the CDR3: TGCAGCGCCAAACAGGGGGCCGGTGAAAAACTGTTTTTT.